The next 21 T cell receptor beta chains were all read from a single sample in a study of patients and donors after allogeneic stem cell transplantation. TCRdb reanalysed the RT-PCR reads using MiXCR and keeps one entry per CDR3 protein. There are about 18,000 distinct CDR3 sequences in the sample; 4.5% to 6% occur only once, and 35% to 50% lies in the top ten. Sequencing was done on a sample of blood, either unsorted or a sorted T cell fraction (not recorded which). These receptors originate from a human donor who was either an allogeneic HSCT recipient or a stem cell or donor lymphocyte infusion donor (not recorded which). It is not recorded whose cells these are; they may come from a transplant donor.

This clonotype showed up many times. This rearrangement joins TRBV4-2 to TRBJ2-3, with 9 bases matching TRBD2. CDR1 is LGHNA, CDR2 YNFKEQ, per germline. CDR3 length: 19 amino acids. The ends lost 0 bases at V and 2 bases at J; junction bases unmatched: 12. CDR3 sequence (DNA): TGTGCCAGCAGCCAAGATGTGGGGGTAGCGGGGGTGTTCACAGATACGCAGTATTTT. Its translation is CASSQDVGVAGVFTDTQYF.

This clonotype was recorded many times. The rearrangement uses TRBV5-8 and TRBJ1-4, with 7 bases that match TRBD1. This CDR3 has 15 residues. Germline V gene lookup returns CDR1 SGHTS and CDR2 YDEGEE. Trimming removed 0 bases from V and 5 bases from J; junction bases left unmatched: 4. The CDR3 DNA follows: TGTGCCAGCAGCTTGGAGGGGGCGGACAATGAAAAACTGTTTTTT. This gives the protein CASSLEGADNEKLFF.

V is TRBV2 and J is TRBJ1-2, with D perhaps matching TRBD1 (5 bases). Trimming shortened V by 3 bases and J by 3 bases, and 8 bases separated the two germline ends. The CDR3 is 13 amino acids. CDR1 and CDR2 from the germline V gene are SNHLY and FYNNEI. The CDR3 loop is CASSDSGHYGYTF. In nucleotides, the CDR3 is TGTGCCAGCAGTGATTCGGGACACTATGGCTACACCTTC.

This clonotype was observed many times. V is TRBV28 and J is TRBJ2-5, with 8 bases matching TRBD1. This CDR3 is built from 15 residues. Germline loops: CDR1 MDHEN, CDR2 SYDVKM. V lost 6 bases and J lost 4; bases outside the gene matches: 10. The CDR3 DNA reads TGTGCCAGCAGCCCTAGGACAGGGTTTGGAGAGACCCAGTACTTC. Its protein product is CASSPRTGFGETQYF.

The J gene is TRBJ2-3, the V gene TRBV3-1; D could derive from TRBD1 or TRBD2 (5 bases each). The germline V gene has CDR1 LGHDT and CDR2 YNNKEL (reference sequence). V dropped 0 bases and J dropped 1 base, with 5 bases sitting between them. The CDR3 is 14 residues long. CDR3 DNA sequence: TGTGCCAGCAGCCAAGAGGGGGGCACAGATACGCAGTATTTT. This sequence encodes CASSQEGGTDTQYF.

This chain uses TRBV4-1 with TRBJ2-6, with D perhaps TRBD1 (5 bases). The CDR3 consists of 17 residues. Germline values: CDR1 MGHRA, CDR2 YSYEKL. Trimming took off 0 bases at V and 2 bases at J, with 11 bases between the two ends. CDR3 coding DNA: TGCGCCAGCAGCCAAGATTTACGACAGCCTGGGGCCAACGTCCTGACTTTC. Translation gives CASSQDLRQPGANVLTF.

This clonotype has a count of ten or more. The chain has TRBV4-1 and TRBJ1-6; TRBD1 matches at 8 bases. The J segment lost 8 bases and the V segment lost 4 bases, leaving 4 bases of the junction unmatched. The CDR3 extends over 14 amino acids. Germline values: CDR1 MGHRA, CDR2 YSYEKL. The CDR3 DNA follows: TGCGCCAGCAGCCTTACAGGGGGGGATTCACCCCTCCACTTT. Translated: CASSLTGGDSPLHF.

This chain links TRBV28 with TRBJ1-1; D call uncertain. From germline, CDR1 is MDHEN and CDR2 SYDVKM. The CDR3 is made up of 16 amino acids. V shed 2 bases and J shed 0 bases, with 13 bases lying between them. The chain's CDR3 is CASSLAGDPVNTEAFF. The CDR3 bases are TGTGCCAGCAGTTTAGCAGGTGATCCGGTGAACACTGAAGCTTTCTTT.

This clonotype has more than one count but fewer than ten. This chain uses TRBV21-1 with TRBJ1-1; TRBD1 is taken as the D call from the table, unchecked against the DNA. TRBV21-1 is tagged as a pseudogene. The CDR3 contains 15 residues. CDR3 sequence: CASSKLTGLSTEAFF. CDR3 nucleotides: TGTGCCAGCAGCAAGTTGACAGGGTTGAGCACTGAAGCTTTCTTT.

This clonotype showed up many times. The chain uses TRBV20-1 and TRBJ2-5, with TRBD2 as a possible D gene (6 bases). CDR1 and CDR2 from the germline V gene are DFQATT and SNEGSKA (reference sequence). The CDR3 sequence is 15 residues long. The V end was cut by 0 bases, the J end by 2 bases, with 13 bases between. The CDR3: CSARDGTRGQETQYF. DNA for the CDR3: TGCAGTGCTAGAGATGGCACCCGGGGGCAAGAGACCCAGTACTTC.

This clonotype came up a few times. The CDR3 loop is CARPLGGHPPHNEQFF. CDR3 nucleotide sequence: TGTGCCAGACCTCTGGGAGGGCATCCCCCCCACAATGAGCAGTTCTTC. The rearrangement uses TRBV19 and TRBJ2-1; 7 nucleotides align to TRBD2. There are 16 residues in the CDR3. V was clipped by 9 bases and J by 5 bases; unmatched bases: 16. Germline assignment: CDR1 LNHDA and CDR2 SQIVND (reference sequence).

Ten or more counts support this clonotype. The chain combines TRBV10-3 with TRBJ2-2; 7 bases match TRBD2. The germline V gene has CDR1 ENHRY and CDR2 SYGVKD. Trimming took 10 bases from V and 4 from J; bases not matched to a gene: 12. The CDR3 is 15 amino acids. The CDR3 DNA reads as TGTGCCACCCGCCCCCGGGGGGATTCCACCGGGGAGCTGTTTTTT. It is translated as CATRPRGDSTGELFF.

This clonotype was detected a few times. The chain combines TRBV2 with TRBJ1-5; D is ambiguous. With 4 bases removed from V and 3 bases from J, the gap between germline ends came to 7 bases. From germline, CDR1 is SNHLY and CDR2 FYNNEI. This CDR3 is built from 13 residues. The chain's CDR3 is CASSGILNQPQHF. In DNA form, the CDR3 reads TGTGCCAGCAGTGGTATCCTCAATCAGCCCCAGCATTTT.

This clonotype showed up many times. The V call is TRBV28, the J call TRBJ2-2; a weak D match, TRBD1 (6 bases). Germline CDR1 reads MDHEN; CDR2 reads SYDVKM. Deletions cut 4 bases from V and 6 bases from J, with 12 bases between. This CDR3 region has 14 residues. As DNA, the CDR3 is TGTGCCAGCAGTTCCCCGGACAGCGCCGGGGAGCTGTTTTTT. It specifies CASSSPDSAGELFF.

This clonotype was detected a few times. The chain combines TRBV5-1 with TRBJ2-3; 11 bases line up with TRBD1. From germline, CDR1 is SGHRS and CDR2 YFSETQ. Trimming cost V 3 bases and J 0 bases; bases outside gene matches: 9. The CDR3 sequence is 18 residues long. The CDR3 sequence is CASSSPGQGVLSTDTQYF. For the CDR3, the DNA is TGCGCCAGCAGCTCGCCGGGACAGGGGGTTTTGAGCACAGATACGCAGTATTTT.

The sample holds many counts of this clonotype. This chain links TRBV7-9 with TRBJ2-1; TRBD1 matches at 9 bases. V gave up 5 bases and J gave up 7 bases; unmatched junction bases: 6. The CDR3 is made up of 14 amino acids. Germline V gene lookup returns CDR1 SEHNR and CDR2 FQNEAQ (reference sequence). The CDR3, as DNA: TGTGCCAGCAGCCCGGGACAGGGAACGAATGAGCAGTTCTTC. Translating it yields CASSPGQGTNEQFF.

This clonotype was recorded a few times. The V gene is TRBV27, the J gene TRBJ2-2, with D uncertain. V lost 6 bases to trimming and J lost 6 bases, with 5 bases between them. Germline V gene lookup returns CDR1 MNHEY and CDR2 SMNVEV (reference sequence). The CDR3 loop spans 11 amino acids. The CDR3 sequence: CASRVAGELFF. The CDR3 nucleotides read TGTGCCAGCAGAGTGGCCGGGGAGCTGTTTTTT.

The table lists this clonotype with a count of one. V gene TRBV20-1 combines with J gene TRBJ1-1, with D possibly TRBD1 on 5 matching bases. CDR1 and CDR2 from the germline V gene are DFQATT and SNEGSKA (reference sequence). V lost 4 bases, J lost 1 base, and 10 bases lay in between. This CDR3 is built from 13 residues. The CDR3 sequence: CSAMGDANTEAFF. In DNA, the CDR3 is TGCAGTGCTATGGGGGATGCGAACACTGAAGCTTTCTTT.

This clonotype was counted at least ten times. This chain links TRBV7-9 with TRBJ2-7; TRBD2 agrees at 8 bases. Losses at the gene ends were 7 bases for V and 6 bases for J; bases not matched to a gene: 8. Germline CDR1 reads SEHNR; CDR2 reads FQNEAQ (reference sequence). The CDR3 contains 13 residues. CDR3 sequence (DNA): TGTGCCAGCAAGGAGCGGGGGCTCGGCGAGCAGTACTTC. This encodes CASKERGLGEQYF. The whole variable domain, filled in from reference TRBV7-9 and TRBJ2-7, reads DTGVSQNPRHKITKRGQNVTFRCDPISEHNRLYWYRQTLGQGPEFLTYFQNEAQLEKSRLLSDRFSAERPKGSFSTLEIQRTEQGDSAMYLCASKERGLGEQYFGPGTRLTVT.

This clonotype was recorded many times. The gene calls are TRBV20-1 and TRBJ2-5; perhaps TRBD2 as D (5 bases). Germline V lookup: CDR1 DFQATT, CDR2 SNEGSKA (reference sequence). V was trimmed by 1 base and J by 7 bases, leaving 16 bases between them. The CDR3 is made up of 14 amino acids. The CDR3 region is CSARVPGRRGTQYF. The DNA for the CDR3 is TGCAGTGCTAGAGTCCCGGGCCGCCGGGGGACCCAGTACTTC.

This clonotype has ten or more counts. This chain uses TRBV10-3 with TRBJ1-5; D is unclear. Trimming removed 10 bases at V and 0 bases at J, with 19 bases between. CDR3 size: 16 residues. Germline CDR1 ENHRY, CDR2 SYGVKD. CDR3: CATKDGQLYSNQPQHF. CDR3 nucleotides: TGTGCCACCAAGGACGGGCAGTTATATAGCAATCAGCCCCAGCATTTT.